This T cell receptor beta chain comes out of a study of blood T cells in healthy people across ages. Alongside a J-beta primer mix, a sample-barcoded 5' primer served in a second PCR lasting roughly 7 to 12 cycles. Each cDNA was tagged by a template-switch adaptor containing 12 random nucleotides. CDR3-containing paired-end reads numbering at least 2.5 million came from each sample. TCRdb fed the 5' RACE reads into MiXCR, producing one record per CDR3 protein. Of more than 550,000 distinct CDR3 sequences in the sample, over 20% were seen once. Whole-study results and caveats: Roughly linear age-related decline in beta diversity appeared, significant by age around 40. From one million sequenced T cells, diversity estimates were lower bounds.

This clonotype was observed a few times. Its target is unknown. Germline V CDR1 and CDR2: SQVTM, ANQGSEA. The CDR3 length is 10 residues. Trimming removed 4 bases at V and 7 bases at J, with 4 bases between. The clonotype was recovered from a man between 65 and 79 years old in good health. Sequencing was performed on blood. This chain uses TRBV29-1 with TRBJ1-4; no reliable D call. The CDR3 sequence is CSVASEKLFF. The CDR3 DNA reads TGCAGCGTTGCTTCTGAAAAACTGTTTTTT.